This T cell receptor beta chain appears in the sequencing data of a study of cytomegalovirus exposure and HLA in healthy donors. As to this clone: As yet, its antigen is unknown.

PCR employed 60 Vbeta and 13 Jbeta primers. Some clones are missing from TCRdb's copy, which holds only in-frame ones; the method was immunoSEQ multiplex PCR. The data show about 100,000 clones, approximately 72% seen once. The V gene's germline CDR1 is SGHRS and CDR2 YFSETQ. V gave up 3 bases and J gave up 1 base, with 10 bases separating them. This CDR3 spans 14 amino acids. Study conclusions and caveats: A later analysis reportedly found that, within productive TCRs, an Asian-associated ancestry cluster had fewer N-insertions than the mean observed across the roughly 700 donors.

The gene calls are TRBV5-1 and TRBJ1-1, with a tentative D call TRBD1 (6 bases). Sequencing used PBMCs. The receptor's source is a male donor in good health and CMV-seropositive. CDR3 sequence: CASSYSGANTEAFF. The DNA of the CDR3 is TGCGCCAGCAGCTATTCAGGGGCGAACACTGAAGCTTTCTTT.